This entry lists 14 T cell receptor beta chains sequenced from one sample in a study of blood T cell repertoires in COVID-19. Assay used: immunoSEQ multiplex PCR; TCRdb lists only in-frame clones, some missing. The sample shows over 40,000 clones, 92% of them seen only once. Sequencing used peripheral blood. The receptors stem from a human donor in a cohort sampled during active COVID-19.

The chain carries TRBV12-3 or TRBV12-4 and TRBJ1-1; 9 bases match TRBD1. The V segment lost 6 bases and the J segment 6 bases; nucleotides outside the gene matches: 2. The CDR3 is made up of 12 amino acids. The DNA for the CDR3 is TGTGCCAGCAGACAGGGGGCGTCTGAAGCTTTCTTT. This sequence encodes CASRQGASEAFF.

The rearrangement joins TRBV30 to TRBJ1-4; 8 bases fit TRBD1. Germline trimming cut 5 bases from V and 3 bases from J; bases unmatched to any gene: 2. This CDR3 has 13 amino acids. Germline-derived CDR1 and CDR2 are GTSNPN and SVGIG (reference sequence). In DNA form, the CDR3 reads TGTGCCTGGGAGACAGGGGCTAATGAAAAACTGTTTTTT. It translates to CAWETGANEKLFF.

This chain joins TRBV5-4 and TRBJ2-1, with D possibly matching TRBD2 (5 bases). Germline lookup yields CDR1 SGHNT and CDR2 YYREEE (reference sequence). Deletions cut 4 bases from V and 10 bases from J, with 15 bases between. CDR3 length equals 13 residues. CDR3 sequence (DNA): TGTGCCAGCAGCGCCGCAACTAGAGAAGAGCAGTTCTTC. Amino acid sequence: CASSAATREEQFF.

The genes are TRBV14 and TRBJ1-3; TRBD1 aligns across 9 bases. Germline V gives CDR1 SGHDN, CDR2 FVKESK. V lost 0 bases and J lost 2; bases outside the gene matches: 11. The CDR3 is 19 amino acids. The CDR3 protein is CASSQETGTGRKAGNTIYF. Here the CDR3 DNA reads TGTGCCAGCAGCCAAGAAACCGGGACAGGGAGGAAAGCTGGAAACACCATATATTTT.

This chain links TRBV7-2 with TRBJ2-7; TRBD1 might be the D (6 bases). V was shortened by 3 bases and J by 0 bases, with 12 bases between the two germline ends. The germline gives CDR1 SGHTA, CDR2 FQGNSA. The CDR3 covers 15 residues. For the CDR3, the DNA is TGTGCCAGCAGCTTCATAGGACAGCCCTCCTACGAGCAGTACTTC. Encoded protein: CASSFIGQPSYEQYF.

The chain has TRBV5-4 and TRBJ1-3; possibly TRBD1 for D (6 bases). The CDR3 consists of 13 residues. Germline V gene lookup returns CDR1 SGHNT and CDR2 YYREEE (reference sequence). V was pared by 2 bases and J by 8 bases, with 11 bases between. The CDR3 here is CASSFTGRDTIYF. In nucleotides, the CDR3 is TGTGCCAGCAGCTTTACAGGGAGGGACACCATATATTTT.

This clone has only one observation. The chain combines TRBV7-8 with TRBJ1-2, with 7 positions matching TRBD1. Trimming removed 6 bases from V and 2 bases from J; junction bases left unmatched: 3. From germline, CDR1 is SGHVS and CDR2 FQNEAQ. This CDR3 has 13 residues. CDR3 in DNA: TGTGCCAGCAGTTCCAGGGGGAACTATGGCTACACCTTC. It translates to CASSSRGNYGYTF.

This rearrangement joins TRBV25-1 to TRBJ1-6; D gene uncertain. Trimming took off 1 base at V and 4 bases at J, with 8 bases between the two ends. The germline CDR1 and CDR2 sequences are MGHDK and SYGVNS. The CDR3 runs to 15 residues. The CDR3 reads CASSELGSYNSPLHF. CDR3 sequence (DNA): TGTGCCAGCAGTGAATTGGGCAGTTATAATTCACCCCTCCACTTT.

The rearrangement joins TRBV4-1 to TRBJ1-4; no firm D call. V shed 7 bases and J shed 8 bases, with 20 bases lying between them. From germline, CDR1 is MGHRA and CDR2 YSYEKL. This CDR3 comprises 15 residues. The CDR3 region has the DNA TGCGCCAGCACCTCCCTCAGGCTGCAAGGAGAAAAACTGTTTTTT. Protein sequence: CASTSLRLQGEKLFF.

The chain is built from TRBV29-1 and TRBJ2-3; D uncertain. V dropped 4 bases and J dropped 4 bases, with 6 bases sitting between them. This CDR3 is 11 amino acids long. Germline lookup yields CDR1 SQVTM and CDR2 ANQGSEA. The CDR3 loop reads CSVGTADTQYF. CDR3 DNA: TGCAGCGTTGGCACGGCAGATACGCAGTATTTT.

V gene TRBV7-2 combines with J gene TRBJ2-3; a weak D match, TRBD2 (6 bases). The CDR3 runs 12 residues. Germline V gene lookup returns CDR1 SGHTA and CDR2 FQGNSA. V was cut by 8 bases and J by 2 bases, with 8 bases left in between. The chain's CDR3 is CASGGYTDTQYF. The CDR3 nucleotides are TGTGCCAGCGGGGGGTACACAGATACGCAGTATTTT.

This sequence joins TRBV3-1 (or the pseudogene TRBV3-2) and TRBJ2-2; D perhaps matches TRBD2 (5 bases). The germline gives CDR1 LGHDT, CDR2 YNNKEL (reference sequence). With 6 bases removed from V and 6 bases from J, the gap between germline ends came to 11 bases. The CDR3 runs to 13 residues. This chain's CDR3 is CASSLSGSGELFF. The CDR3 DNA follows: TGTGCCAGCAGTTTAAGCGGATCCGGGGAGCTGTTTTTT.

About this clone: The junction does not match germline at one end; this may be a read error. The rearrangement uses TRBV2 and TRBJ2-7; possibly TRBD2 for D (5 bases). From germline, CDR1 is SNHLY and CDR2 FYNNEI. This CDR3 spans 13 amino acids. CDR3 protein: CASSREGNPIKVF. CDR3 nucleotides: TGTGCCAGCAGCAGAGAGGGAAACCCAATTAAAGTGTTC. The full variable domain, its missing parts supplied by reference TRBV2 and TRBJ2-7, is EPEVTQTPSHQVTQMGQEVILRCVPISNHLYFYWYRQILGQKVEFLVSFYNNEISEKSEIFDDQFSVERPDGSNFTLKIRSTKLEDSAMYFCASSREGNPIKVFGPGTRLTVT.

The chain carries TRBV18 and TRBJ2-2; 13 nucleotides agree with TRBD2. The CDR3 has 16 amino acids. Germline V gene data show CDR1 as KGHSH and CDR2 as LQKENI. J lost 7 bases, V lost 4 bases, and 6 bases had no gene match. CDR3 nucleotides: TGTGCCAGCTCACTGCGGACTAGCGGGAGTGGCGGGGAGCTGTTTTTT. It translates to CASSLRTSGSGGELFF. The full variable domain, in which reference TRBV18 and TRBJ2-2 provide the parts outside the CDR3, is NAGVMQNPRHLVRRRGQEARLRCSPMKGHSHVYWYRQLPEEGLKFMVYLQKENIIDESGMPKERFSAEFPKEGPSILRIQQVVRGDSAAYFCASSLRTSGSGGELFFGEGSRLTVL.